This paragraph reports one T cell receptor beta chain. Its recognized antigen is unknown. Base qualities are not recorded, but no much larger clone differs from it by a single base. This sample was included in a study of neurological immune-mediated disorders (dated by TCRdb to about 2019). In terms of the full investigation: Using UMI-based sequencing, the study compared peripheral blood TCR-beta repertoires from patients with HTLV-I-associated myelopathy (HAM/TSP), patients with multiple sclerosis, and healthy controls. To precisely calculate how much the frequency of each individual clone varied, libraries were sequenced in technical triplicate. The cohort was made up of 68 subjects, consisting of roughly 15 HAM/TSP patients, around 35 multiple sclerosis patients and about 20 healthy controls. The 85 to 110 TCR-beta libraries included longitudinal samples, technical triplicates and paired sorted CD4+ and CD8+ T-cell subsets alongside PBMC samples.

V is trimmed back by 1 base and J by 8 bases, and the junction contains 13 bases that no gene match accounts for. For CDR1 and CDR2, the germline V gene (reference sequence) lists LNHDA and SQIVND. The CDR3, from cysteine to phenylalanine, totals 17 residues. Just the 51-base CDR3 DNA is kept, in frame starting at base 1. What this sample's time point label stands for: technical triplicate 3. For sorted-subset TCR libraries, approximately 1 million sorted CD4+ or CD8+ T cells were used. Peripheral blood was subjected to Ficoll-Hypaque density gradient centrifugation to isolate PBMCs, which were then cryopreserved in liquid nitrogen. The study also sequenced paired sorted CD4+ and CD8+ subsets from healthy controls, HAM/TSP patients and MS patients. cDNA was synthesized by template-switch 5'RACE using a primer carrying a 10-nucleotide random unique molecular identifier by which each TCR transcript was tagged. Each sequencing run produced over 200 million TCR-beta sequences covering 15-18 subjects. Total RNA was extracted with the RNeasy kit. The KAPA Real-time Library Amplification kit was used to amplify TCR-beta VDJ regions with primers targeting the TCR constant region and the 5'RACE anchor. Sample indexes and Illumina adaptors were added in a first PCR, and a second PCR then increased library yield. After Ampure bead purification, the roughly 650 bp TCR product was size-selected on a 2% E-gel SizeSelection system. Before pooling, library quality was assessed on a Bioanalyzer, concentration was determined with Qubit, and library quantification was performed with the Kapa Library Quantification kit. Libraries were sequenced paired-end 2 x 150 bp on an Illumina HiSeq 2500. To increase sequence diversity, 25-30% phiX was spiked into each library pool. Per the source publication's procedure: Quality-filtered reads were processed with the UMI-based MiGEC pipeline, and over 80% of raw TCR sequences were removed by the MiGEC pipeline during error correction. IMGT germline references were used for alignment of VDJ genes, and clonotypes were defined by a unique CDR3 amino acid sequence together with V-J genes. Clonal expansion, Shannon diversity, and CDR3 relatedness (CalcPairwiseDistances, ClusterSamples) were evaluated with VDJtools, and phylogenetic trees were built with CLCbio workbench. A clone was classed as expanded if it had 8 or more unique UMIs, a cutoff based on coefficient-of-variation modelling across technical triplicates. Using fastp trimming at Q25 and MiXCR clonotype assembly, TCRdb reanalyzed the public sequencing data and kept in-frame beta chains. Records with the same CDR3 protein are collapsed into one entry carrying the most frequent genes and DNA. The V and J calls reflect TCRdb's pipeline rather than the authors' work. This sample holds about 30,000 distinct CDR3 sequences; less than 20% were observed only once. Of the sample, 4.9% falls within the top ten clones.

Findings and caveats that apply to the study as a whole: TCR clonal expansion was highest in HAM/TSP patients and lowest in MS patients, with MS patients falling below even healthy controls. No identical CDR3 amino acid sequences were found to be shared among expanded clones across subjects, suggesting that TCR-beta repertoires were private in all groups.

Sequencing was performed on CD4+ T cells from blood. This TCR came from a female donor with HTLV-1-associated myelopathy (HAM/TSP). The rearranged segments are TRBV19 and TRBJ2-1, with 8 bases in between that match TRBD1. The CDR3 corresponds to CASSIGFLGQVADEQFF. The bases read TGTGCCAGTAGTATAGGGTTTCTGGGACAGGTAGCGGATGAGCAGTTCTTC.